This T cell receptor (beta chain) emerged from a study of PD-1 blockade in classical Hodgkin lymphoma. The repertoire was sequenced with immunoSEQ multiplex PCR; TCRdb's copy has only in-frame clones and lacks some. Counted here are 95,000 to 100,000 clones, roughly 90% occurring once; the ten biggest clones make up around 7%. The CDR3 covers 13 residues. The germline gives CDR1 SGDLS, CDR2 YYNGEE. Trimming stripped 4 bases from V and 5 bases from J, with 12 bases between. Each and every patient relapsed after autologous stem cell transplantation, and patients got differing brentuximab vedotin exposure.

This material consisted of peripheral blood mononuclear cells (PBMCs), taken before the second cycle of nivolumab. This chain uses TRBV9 with TRBJ1-2, with D unresolved. The clonotype was recovered from a human donor with classical Hodgkin lymphoma. The CDR3 DNA reads as TGTGCCAGCAGCTCTGCAGCTGCTTATGGCTACACCTTC. Translating gives CASSSAAAYGYTF.